This section outlines one T cell receptor (beta chain) sequence together with its context. Germline loops: CDR1 LGHDT, CDR2 YNNKEL (reference sequence). This CDR3 contains 12 residues. Germline trimming cut 4 bases from V and 6 bases from J; bases unmatched to any gene: 3. This record comes from a study of blood T cell repertoires in COVID-19. As originally analysed: Reference gene primers were amplified, and this amplification served to estimate nucleated cell counts. Clones were sequenced by immunoSEQ multiplex PCR, and TCRdb holds only the in-frame ones, with some missing. The DNA gave D and trimming, while V, J and clone size come from that table. The sample has about 240,000 clones, over 80% seen once; the top ten hold roughly 1.9%.

The source material was peripheral blood. The sequence was obtained from a man aged 25 to 40 who had recovered from COVID-19. J is TRBJ2-7 and V is TRBV3-1 (or the pseudogene TRBV3-2); TRBD1 matches 7 bases. The CDR3 spells CASSRGQREQYF. As DNA, the CDR3 is TGTGCCAGCAGCCGGGGACAGCGCGAGCAGTACTTC.